This T cell receptor (beta chain) is drawn from a study of T cells after somatic rescue of genetic block. Generated by immunoSEQ multiplex PCR, the TCRdb table keeps only in-frame clones and is missing some. Of about 67,000 clones in the sample, about 92% were seen once. This CDR3 spans 16 amino acids. The sequencing sample was made of peripheral blood mononuclear cells (PBMCs). The receptor was isolated from a middle-aged man. The chain links TRBV21-1 to TRBJ2-5; the D call in the table, TRBD2, was not verified against the DNA. TRBV21-1 is deemed a pseudogene. In DNA form, the CDR3 reads TGTGCCAGCAGCCCCCACGCCAGCGGGGGTCAAGAGACCCAGTACTTC. As protein: CASSPHASGGQETQYF.